This entry is about one TCR beta chain. This clonotype is described as medium-sized (0.01 to 0.1%). It has no known antigen specificity. No base quality information exists; no much larger clone differs at one position. The sample comes from a study of spatial heterogeneity in lung cancer (dated by TCRdb to about 2019). As for the study more broadly: More beta-chain than alpha-chain transcripts were consistently detected, likely reflecting higher beta-chain transcript abundance. Both alpha and beta chains were TCR-sequenced in about 240 tumor regions, approximately 67 matched nontumor lung samples and more than 50 PBMC samples obtained at surgery. In non-small cell lung cancer, the study made a quantitative comparison of TCR alpha and beta repertoires among multiple tumor regions, matched nontumor lung and blood. The study linked features of the TCR repertoire to counts of nonsynonymous mutations, which were determined by whole-exome sequencing of tumor tissue. In the raw uncorrected reads, each unique combination of TCR and UMI appeared on average more than ten times.

Results the study describes overall, beyond this receptor: Additional single-cell paired TCR alpha and beta sequencing was considered necessary to confirm, at a functional level, the hypothesis that regional TCRs recognize regional mutations.

The germline V gene (reference sequence) supplies CDR1 LNHDA and CDR2 SQIVND. The CDR3 spans 14 residues, from the cysteine through the phenylalanine. Just CDR3 DNA is preserved here, 42 bases in frame from base 1. Between the V and J ends, shortened by 3 bases and 3 bases respectively, the junction contains 11 bases. The intended sense of this specimen's time point label: sample taken at primary tumor resection. Samples were obtained from approximately 77 patients with early-stage, untreated non-small cell lung cancer from the lung TRACERx cohort. For TCR sequencing, whole RNA was extracted from tumor and nontumor lung tissue, or from cryopreserved PBMC samples, and no cell sorting was done. Patients were selected for TCR sequencing only if sufficient RNA was available from at least two tumor regions. Tumor and adjacent nontumor lung specimens were reviewed by a lung pathologist before selection.

Libraries came from 5' RACE. TCRdb records NextSeq 500 as the sequencer. In the TCR library protocol, a unique molecular identifier was attached to each TCR cDNA molecule so that PCR and sequencing errors could be corrected. In the original analysis: TCR identification, UMI-based error correction and CDR3 extraction were performed with Decombinator tools. TCRs above a frequency of 2 per 1,000, corresponding to the top 1% of the tumor frequency distribution, were defined as expanded. Renyi diversity was computed with the R vegan package after each repertoire had been subsampled 100 times to 5,000 TCRs. CDR3 similarity networks were built from amino acid triplet string-kernel similarity, with CDR3s being connected when pairwise similarity was above 0.82. TCRdb reprocessed the public reads (quality trimming at Q25 with fastp, clone calling with MiXCR) and kept in-frame beta chains. Rows are unified per CDR3 protein, each entry keeping the most common DNA and genes. In this record, the V and J calls reflect TCRdb's handling and not the investigators' own analysis. This sample lists about 4,000 distinct CDR3 sequences; about 8.1% were detected once. Under 7.5% of the sample comes from the top ten.

This specimen consisted of normal lung tissue next to the tumor, obtained at surgery. Recombination connected TRBV19 to TRBJ1-1; no D gene call is confident. The clonotype was recovered from a female donor with early-stage non-small cell lung cancer. The DNA is as follows: TGTGCCAGTAGTATGGTCCCGGTAGACACTGAAGCTTTCTTT. Its translation reads: CASSMVPVDTEAFF.